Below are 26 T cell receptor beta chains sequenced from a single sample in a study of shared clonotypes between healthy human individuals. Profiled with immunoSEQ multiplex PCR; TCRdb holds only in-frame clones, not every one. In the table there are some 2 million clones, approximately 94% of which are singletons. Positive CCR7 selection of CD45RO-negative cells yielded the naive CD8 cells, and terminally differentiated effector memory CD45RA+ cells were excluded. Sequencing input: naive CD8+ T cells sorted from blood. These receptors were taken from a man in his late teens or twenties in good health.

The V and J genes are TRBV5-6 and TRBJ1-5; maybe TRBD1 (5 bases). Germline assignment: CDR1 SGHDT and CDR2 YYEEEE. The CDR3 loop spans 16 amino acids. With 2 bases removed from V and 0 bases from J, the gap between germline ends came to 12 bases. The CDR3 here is CASSFPGGFSNQPQHF. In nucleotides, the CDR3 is TGTGCCAGCAGCTTCCCCGGGGGTTTTAGCAATCAGCCCCAGCATTTT.

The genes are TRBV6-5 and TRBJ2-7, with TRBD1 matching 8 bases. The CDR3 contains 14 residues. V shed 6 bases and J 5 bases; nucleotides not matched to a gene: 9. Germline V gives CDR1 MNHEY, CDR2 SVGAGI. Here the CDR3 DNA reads TGTGCCAGCAGGGACAGGGTTGTCTCGGACGAGCAGTACTTC. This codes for CASRDRVVSDEQYF.

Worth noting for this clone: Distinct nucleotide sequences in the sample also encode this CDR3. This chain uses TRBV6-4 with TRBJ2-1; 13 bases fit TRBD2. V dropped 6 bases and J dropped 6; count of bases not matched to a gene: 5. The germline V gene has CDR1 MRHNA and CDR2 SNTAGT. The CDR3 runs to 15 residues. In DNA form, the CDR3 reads TGTGCCAGCAGCCGACTAGCGGGGGGCCCCAATGAGCAGTTCTTC. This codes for CASSRLAGGPNEQFF.

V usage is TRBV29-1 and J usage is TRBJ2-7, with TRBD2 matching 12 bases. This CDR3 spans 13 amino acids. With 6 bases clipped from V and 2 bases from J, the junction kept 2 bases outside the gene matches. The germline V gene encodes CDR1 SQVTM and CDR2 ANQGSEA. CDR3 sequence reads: CSVRTSGAYEQYF. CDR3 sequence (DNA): TGCAGCGTCAGGACTAGCGGGGCCTACGAGCAGTACTTC.

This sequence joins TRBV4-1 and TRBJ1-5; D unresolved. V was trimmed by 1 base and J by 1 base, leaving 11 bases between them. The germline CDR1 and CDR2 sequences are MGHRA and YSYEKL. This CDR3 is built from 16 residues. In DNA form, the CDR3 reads TGCGCCAGCAGCCAAGCTTACTGGGGAAGCAATCAGCCCCAGCATTTT. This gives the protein CASSQAYWGSNQPQHF.

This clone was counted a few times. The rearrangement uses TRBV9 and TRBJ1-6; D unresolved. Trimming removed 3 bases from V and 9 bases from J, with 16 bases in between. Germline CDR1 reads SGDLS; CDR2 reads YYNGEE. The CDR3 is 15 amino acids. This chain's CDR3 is CASSESVPSGSPLHF. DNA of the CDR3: TGTGCCAGCAGCGAGTCGGTACCTTCTGGTTCACCCCTCCACTTT.

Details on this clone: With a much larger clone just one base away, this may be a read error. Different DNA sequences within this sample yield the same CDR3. The CDR3 region has the DNA TGTGCCAGCAGTTTGGGAGAGACCCAGTACTTC. It is translated as CASSLGETQYF. The chain combines TRBV6-5 with TRBJ2-5; D remains ambiguous. The germline V gene encodes CDR1 MNHEY and CDR2 SVGAGI. CDR3 length: 11 amino acids. The V and J ends lost 4 bases and 4 bases respectively, with 4 bases between them.

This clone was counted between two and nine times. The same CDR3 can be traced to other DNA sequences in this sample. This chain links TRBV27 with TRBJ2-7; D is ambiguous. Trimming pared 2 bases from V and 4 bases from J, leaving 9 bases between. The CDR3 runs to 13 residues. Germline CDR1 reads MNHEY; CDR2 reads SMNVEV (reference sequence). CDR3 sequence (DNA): TGTGCCAGCAGTTTAGGTTTAGTGTACGAGCAGTACTTC. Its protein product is CASSLGLVYEQYF.

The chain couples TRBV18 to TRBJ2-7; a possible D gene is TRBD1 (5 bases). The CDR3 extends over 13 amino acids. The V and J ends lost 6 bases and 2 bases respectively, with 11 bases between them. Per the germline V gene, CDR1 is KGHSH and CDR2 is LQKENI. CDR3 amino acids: CASSRDRAYEQYF. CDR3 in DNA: TGTGCCAGCTCCCGTGACAGAGCCTACGAGCAGTACTTC.

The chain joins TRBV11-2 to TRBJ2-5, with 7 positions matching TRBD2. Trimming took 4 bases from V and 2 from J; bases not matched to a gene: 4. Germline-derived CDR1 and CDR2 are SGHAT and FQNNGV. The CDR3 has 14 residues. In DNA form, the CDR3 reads TGTGCCAGCAGCTCCTGGACTAGTCAAGAGACCCAGTACTTC. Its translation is CASSSWTSQETQYF.

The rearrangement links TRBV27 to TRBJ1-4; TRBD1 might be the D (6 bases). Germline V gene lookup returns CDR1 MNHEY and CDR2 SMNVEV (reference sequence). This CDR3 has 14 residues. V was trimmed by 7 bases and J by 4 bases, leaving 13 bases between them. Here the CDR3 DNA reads TGTGCCAGCAAGAGGACAGCCTATAATGAAAAACTGTTTTTT. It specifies CASKRTAYNEKLFF. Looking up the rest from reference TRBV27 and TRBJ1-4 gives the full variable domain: EAQVTQNPRYLITVTGKKLTVTCSQNMNHEYMSWYRQDPGLGLRQIYYSMNVEVTDKGDVPEGYKVSRKEKRNFPLILESPSPNQTSLYFCASKRTAYNEKLFFGSGTQLSVL.

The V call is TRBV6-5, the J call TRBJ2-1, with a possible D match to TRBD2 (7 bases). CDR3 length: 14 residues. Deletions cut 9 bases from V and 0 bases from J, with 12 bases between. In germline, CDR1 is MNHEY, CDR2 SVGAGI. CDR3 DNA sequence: TGTGCCAGGATGAGGGGGGGCTCCTACAATGAGCAGTTCTTC. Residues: CARMRGGSYNEQFF.

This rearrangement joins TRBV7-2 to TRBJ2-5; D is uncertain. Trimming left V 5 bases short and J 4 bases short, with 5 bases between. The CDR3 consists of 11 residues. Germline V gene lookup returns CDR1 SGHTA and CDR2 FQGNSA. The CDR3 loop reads CASSATETQYF. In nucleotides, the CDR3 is TGTGCCAGCAGCGCAACAGAGACCCAGTACTTC. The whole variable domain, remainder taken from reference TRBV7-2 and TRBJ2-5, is GAGVSQSPSNKVTEKGKDVELRCDPISGHTALYWYRQSLGQGLEFLIYFQGNSAPDKSGLPSDRFSAERTGGSVSTLTIQRTQQEDSAVYLCASSATETQYFGPGTRLLVL.

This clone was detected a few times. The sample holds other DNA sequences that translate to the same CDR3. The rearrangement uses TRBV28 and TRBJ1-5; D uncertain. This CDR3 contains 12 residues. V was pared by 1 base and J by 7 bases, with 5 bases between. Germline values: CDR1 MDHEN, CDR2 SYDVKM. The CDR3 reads CASSLLVQPQHF. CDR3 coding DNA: TGTGCCAGCAGTTTATTGGTCCAGCCCCAGCATTTT.

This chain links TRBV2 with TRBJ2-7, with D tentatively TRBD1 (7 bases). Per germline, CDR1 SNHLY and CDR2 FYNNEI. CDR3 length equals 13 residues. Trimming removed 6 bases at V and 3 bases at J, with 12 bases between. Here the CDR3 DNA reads TGTGCCAGCAGGGAGGGGGCGGTCTACGAGCAGTACTTC. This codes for CASREGAVYEQYF.

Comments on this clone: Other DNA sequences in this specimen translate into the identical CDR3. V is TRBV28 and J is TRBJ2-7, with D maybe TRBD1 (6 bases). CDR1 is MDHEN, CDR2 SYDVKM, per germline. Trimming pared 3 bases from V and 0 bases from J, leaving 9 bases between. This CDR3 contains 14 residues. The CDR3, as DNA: TGTGCCAGCAGTTTTACAGGGAGCTCCTACGAGCAGTACTTC. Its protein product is CASSFTGSSYEQYF.

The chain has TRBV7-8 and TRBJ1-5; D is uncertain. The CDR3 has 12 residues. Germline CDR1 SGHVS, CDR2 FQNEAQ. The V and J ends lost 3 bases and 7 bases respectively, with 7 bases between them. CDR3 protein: CASSFPLQPQHF. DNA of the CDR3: TGTGCCAGCAGCTTCCCACTACAGCCCCAGCATTTT.

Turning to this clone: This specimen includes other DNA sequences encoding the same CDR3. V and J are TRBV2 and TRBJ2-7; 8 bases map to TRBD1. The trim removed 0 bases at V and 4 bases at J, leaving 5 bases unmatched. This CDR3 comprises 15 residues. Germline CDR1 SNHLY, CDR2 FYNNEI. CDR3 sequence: CASSEALDRAYEQYF. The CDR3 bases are TGTGCCAGCAGTGAAGCGCTGGACAGGGCTTACGAGCAGTACTTC. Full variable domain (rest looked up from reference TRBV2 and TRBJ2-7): EPEVTQTPSHQVTQMGQEVILRCVPISNHLYFYWYRQILGQKVEFLVSFYNNEISEKSEIFDDQFSVERPDGSNFTLKIRSTKLEDSAMYFCASSEALDRAYEQYFGPGTRLTVT.

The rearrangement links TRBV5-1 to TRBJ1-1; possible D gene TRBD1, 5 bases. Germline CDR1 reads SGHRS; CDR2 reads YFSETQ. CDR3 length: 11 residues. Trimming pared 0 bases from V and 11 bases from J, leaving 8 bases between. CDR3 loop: CASSLGTTAFF. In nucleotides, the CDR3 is TGCGCCAGCAGCTTGGGGACAACGGCTTTCTTT.

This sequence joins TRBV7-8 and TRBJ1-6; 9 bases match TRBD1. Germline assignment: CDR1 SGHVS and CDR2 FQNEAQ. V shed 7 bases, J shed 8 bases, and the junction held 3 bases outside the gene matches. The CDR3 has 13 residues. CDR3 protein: CASKDRGDSPLHF. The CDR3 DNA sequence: TGTGCCAGCAAGGACAGGGGCGATTCACCCCTCCACTTT.

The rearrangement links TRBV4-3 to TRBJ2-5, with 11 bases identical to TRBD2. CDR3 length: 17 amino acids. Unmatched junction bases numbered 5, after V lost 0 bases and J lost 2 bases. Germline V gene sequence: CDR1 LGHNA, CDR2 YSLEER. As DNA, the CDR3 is TGCGCCAGCAGCCAAGATGGACTAGCGGGTAATCAAGAGACCCAGTACTTC. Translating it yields CASSQDGLAGNQETQYF.

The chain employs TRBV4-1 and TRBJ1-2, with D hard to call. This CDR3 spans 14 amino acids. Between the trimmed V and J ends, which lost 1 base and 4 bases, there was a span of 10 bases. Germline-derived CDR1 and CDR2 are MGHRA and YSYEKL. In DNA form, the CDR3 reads TGCGCCAGCAGCCAAGCCGAGGGATTCTATGGCTACACCTTC. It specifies CASSQAEGFYGYTF.

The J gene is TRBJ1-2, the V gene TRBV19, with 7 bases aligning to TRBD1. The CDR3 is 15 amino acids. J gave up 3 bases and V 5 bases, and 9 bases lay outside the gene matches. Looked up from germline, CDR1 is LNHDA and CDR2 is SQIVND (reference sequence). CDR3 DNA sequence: TGTGCCAGTAGTGCCGAACTTCAGGGGGACTATGGCTACACCTTC. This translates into CASSAELQGDYGYTF.

The CDR3 protein is CASSLVRFEETQYF. In nucleotides, the CDR3 is TGTGCCAGCAGCTTAGTTCGGTTTGAAGAGACCCAGTACTTC. The chain employs TRBV7-2 and TRBJ2-5; no reliable D call. This CDR3 spans 14 amino acids. Germline assignment: CDR1 SGHTA and CDR2 FQGNSA. Trimming shortened V by 1 base and J by 3 bases, and 9 bases separated the two germline ends.

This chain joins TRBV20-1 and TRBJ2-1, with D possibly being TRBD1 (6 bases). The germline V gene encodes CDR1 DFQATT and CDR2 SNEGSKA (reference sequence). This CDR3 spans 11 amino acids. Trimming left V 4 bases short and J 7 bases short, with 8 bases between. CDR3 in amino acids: CSANTGNEQFF. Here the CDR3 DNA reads TGCAGTGCTAATACAGGGAATGAGCAGTTCTTC.

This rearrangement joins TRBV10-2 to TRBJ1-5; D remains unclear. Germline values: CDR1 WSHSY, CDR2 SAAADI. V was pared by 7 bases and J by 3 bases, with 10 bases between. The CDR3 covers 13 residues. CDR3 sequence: CASTDGNNQPQHF. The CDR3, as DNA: TGCGCCAGCACAGACGGCAACAATCAGCCCCAGCATTTT.